The rows below give T cell receptor beta chains drawn from one sample of a study of T cells in Graves' hyperthyroidism and ophthalmopathy. One entry per CDR3 protein, called by TCRdb with MiXCR from the multiplex PCR reads. The sample carries roughly 600,000 distinct CDR3 sequences, approximately 14% recorded once. The source material was blood. The receptor set was obtained from a woman aged 50 to 60 with Graves' ophthalmopathy. The CDR3 runs from the conserved cysteine through the conserved F or W. The D gene is left open where the match is weak. A row's size may be missing; if present it is once, few, many or a size class.

v_gene	j_gene	d_gene	abundance	CDR3aa	CDR3nt
TRBV6-1	TRBJ1-1	-	-	CASRYKNTEAFF	TGTGCCAGCAGATACAAGAACACTGAAGCTTTCTTT
TRBV29-1	TRBJ2-7	-	many	CSVEEGLFGSYEQYF	TGCAGCGTTGAAGAAGGACTCTTTGGGTCCTACGAGCAGTACTTC
TRBV6-1	TRBJ2-6	-	many	CASKDRNSGANVLTF	TGTGCCAGCAAGGACAGAAACTCTGGGGCCAACGTCCTGACTTTC
TRBV6-1	TRBJ1-6	-	many	CASSSLLNNSPLHF	TGTGCCAGCAGTTCCCTACTCAATAATTCACCCCTCCACTTT
TRBV6-2/TRBV6-3	TRBJ2-7	-	-	CASSYSHSHEQYF	TGTGCCAGCAGTTACTCCCATAGTCACGAGCAGTACTTC
TRBV5-1	TRBJ1-2	-	-	CASSLVSSSRPRDGYTF	TGCGCCAGCAGCTTGGTTTCGTCGTCCCGGCCCAGGGATGGCTACACCTTC
TRBV20-1	TRBJ1-3	-	-	CSARDLITNSGNTIYF	TGCAGTGCTAGAGATCTAATAACAAACTCTGGAAACACCATATATTTT
TRBV28	TRBJ2-1	TRBD2	many	CASGTSGRFYEQFF	TGTGCCAGCGGTACTAGCGGGAGATTCTATGAGCAGTTCTTC
TRBV9	TRBJ1-2	-	many	CASSVSRDGYTF	TGTGCCAGCAGCGTATCCAGGGATGGCTACACCTTC
TRBV19	TRBJ2-2	-	many	CASRKGGNTGELFF	TGTGCCAGTCGCAAAGGAGGGAACACCGGGGAGCTGTTTTTT
TRBV5-1	TRBJ1-1	-	many	CASSSQGSNTEAFF	TGCGCCAGCAGTTCCCAGGGGTCGAACACTGAAGCTTTCTTT
TRBV7-6	TRBJ2-1	-	-	CASTLNPRRNEQFF	TGTGCCAGCACCCTCAATCCCAGGCGGAATGAGCAGTTCTTC
TRBV20-1	TRBJ1-5	TRBD1	many	CSARPLIVGTGDAPGQPQHF	TGCAGTGCTAGACCCCTGATCGTAGGGACAGGGGACGCCCCGGGCCAGCCCCAGCATTTT
TRBV30	TRBJ1-2	TRBD1	few	CAWSGYLSVPGQGGENYGYTF	TGTGCCTGGAGTGGGTACTTATCGGTCCCGGGACAGGGGGGGGAGAACTATGGCTACACCTTC
TRBV7-2	TRBJ1-3	-	many	CASSLRVSSGNTIYF	TGTGCCAGCAGCTTGCGGGTTAGCTCTGGAAACACCATATATTTT
TRBV6-2/TRBV6-3	TRBJ2-1	-	many	CASSSYLGDVPNEQFF	TGTGCCAGCAGTAGTTACCTGGGAGACGTCCCCAATGAGCAGTTCTTC
TRBV28	TRBJ2-3	TRBD2	many	CASSFLTSGMDTQYF	TGTGCCAGCAGTTTCCTGACTAGCGGGATGGATACGCAGTATTTT
TRBV9	TRBJ2-1	-	many	CASSPEGGSDNEQFF	TGTGCCAGCAGCCCAGAGGGGGGGTCCGACAATGAGCAGTTCTTC
TRBV5-1	TRBJ1-4	TRBD1	many	CASSLIGTGNEKLFF	TGCGCCAGCAGCTTGATCGGGACAGGTAACGAAAAACTGTTTTTT
TRBV20-1	TRBJ1-5	-	many	CSARLPTNQPQHF	TGCAGTGCTAGACTACCTACCAATCAGCCCCAGCATTTT
TRBV28	TRBJ1-5	-	many	CASSLVRFQEGQPQHF	TGTGCCAGCAGTTTGGTGAGGTTTCAGGAGGGTCAGCCCCAGCATTTT
TRBV5-8	TRBJ2-7	-	few	CASSLVPTEQYF	TGTGCCAGCAGCTTGGTTCCTACCGAGCAGTACTTC
TRBV7-9	TRBJ1-4	-	-	CASSSAGEWEKLFF	TGTGCCAGCAGCTCTGCGGGGGAATGGGAAAAACTGTTTTTT
TRBV5-8	TRBJ1-2	-	-	CASRPAGDRDYGYTF	TGTGCCAGCAGACCGGCGGGTGACCGGGACTATGGCTACACCTTC
TRBV18	TRBJ2-2	TRBD1	many	CASSPRERGLYTGELFF	TGTGCCAGCTCACCACGGGAGAGGGGGCTTTACACCGGGGAGCTGTTTTTT
TRBV19	TRBJ2-5	TRBD2	-	CASGTSGSGETQYF	TGTGCCAGTGGCACTAGCGGGAGCGGTGAGACCCAGTACTTC